The 13 T cell receptor beta chains presented below share a single source sample, sequenced in a study of graft-versus-host responses after intestinal transplantation. The table came from immunoSEQ multiplex PCR; TCRdb's copy has only in-frame clones and leaves some out. The sample includes several thousand clones, just under 25% of them seen just once. The material sequenced was alloreactive CD4+ T cells from a mixed lymphocyte reaction culture, taken before transplantation. Subset reported: CFSE-low proliferating T cells sorted from roughly six-day pre-transplant mixed lymphocyte reaction (GvH or HvG direction). Source of these receptors: a human patient who was an organ donor for intestinal transplantation.

With respect to this clone: Relative to the germline gene, one junction end is altered; a read error may explain this. Other nucleotide sequences from this sample produce the same CDR3. V is TRBV5-6 and J is TRBJ1-4, with D perhaps TRBD1 (5 bases). Germline values: CDR1 SGHDT, CDR2 YYEEEE. CDR3 size: 14 residues. CDR3 nucleotides: TGTGCTAGCAGCTTTTGGGGGGCTAATGAAAAACTGTTTTTT. This encodes CASSFWGANEKLFF.

This clone was counted a few times. The rearrangement links TRBV6-1 to TRBJ2-6, with a possible D match to TRBD2 (6 bases). CDR3 length equals 14 residues. Trimming took off 8 bases at V and 1 base at J, with 9 bases between the two ends. Per the germline V gene, CDR1 is MNHNS and CDR2 is SASEGT. CDR3 in DNA: TGTGCCAGCGCGGGGTTTTCTGGGGCCAACGTCCTGACTTTC. Its protein is CASAGFSGANVLTF.

The rearrangement joins TRBV5-6 to TRBJ2-1; 9 bases fit TRBD2. The ends lost 4 bases at V and 4 bases at J; junction bases unmatched: 12. The CDR3 totals 17 residues. Per germline, CDR1 SGHDT and CDR2 YYEEEE. DNA for the CDR3: TGTGCCAGCAGCCGCCCGGGTAGACTAGCGGATTACAATGAGCAGTTCTTC. This gives the protein CASSRPGRLADYNEQFF.

The chain employs TRBV5-7 and TRBJ2-2, with 8 bases fitting TRBD1. TRBV5-7 is an open reading frame whose function is uncertain. This CDR3 is built from 16 residues. The junction had 5 bases not matched to a gene; V was cut back by 4 bases and J by 0 bases. The CDR3: CASSARTGPNTGELFF. The DNA of the CDR3 is TGTGCCAGCAGCGCCAGGACAGGGCCGAACACCGGGGAGCTGTTTTTT.

This rearrangement joins TRBV2 to TRBJ1-1, with D possibly TRBD1 on 6 matching bases. The germline V gene has CDR1 SNHLY and CDR2 FYNNEI. The CDR3 spans 14 residues. V was pared by 5 bases and J by 14 bases, with 24 bases between. The CDR3 nucleotides read TGTGCCAGCAGTCAACAGGGATTCAGGACTGGAGCCTTCTTT. Translated, it gives CASSQQGFRTGAFF.

This clone was counted many times. Germline is not matched at one junction end, which may reflect a read error. The chain carries TRBV6-1 and TRBJ2-1, with 15 bases matching TRBD2. Per the germline V gene, CDR1 is MNHNS and CDR2 is SASEGT. This CDR3 spans 15 amino acids. CDR3 nucleotides: TGTGCCATCAGTGAAGCGGGACTAGCGGGAGGCGAGCAGTTCTTC. Its protein is CAISEAGLAGGEQFF.

The rearrangement uses TRBV7-3 and TRBJ1-1, with D possibly matching TRBD1 (6 bases). Germline assignment: CDR1 SGHTA and CDR2 FQGTGA. The CDR3 sequence is 13 residues long. V lost 5 bases and J 7 bases, leaving 14 bases between the germline ends. The CDR3 protein is CASSPRGEREAFF. DNA of the CDR3: TGTGCCAGCAGCCCAAGGGGGGAACGTGAAGCTTTCTTT. The entire variable domain, with the rest obtained from reference TRBV7-3 and TRBJ1-1, is as follows: GAGVSQTPSNKVTEKGKYVELRCDPISGHTALYWYRQSLGQGPEFLIYFQGTGAADDSGLPNDRFFAVRPEGSVSTLKIQRTERGDSAVYLCASSPRGEREAFFGQGTRLTVV.

This clone was observed a few times. This rearrangement joins TRBV5-3 to TRBJ2-3; 8 bases agree with TRBD2. TRBV5-3 is noted as an ORF with a role that remains uncertain. V trimming: 8 bases; J trimming: 5 bases; junction bases outside the gene matches: 13. The CDR3 has 15 residues. The CDR3 loop reads CASSRGLVGGDTQYF. CDR3 nucleotide sequence: TGTGCCAGCAGCCGGGGACTAGTTGGGGGAGATACGCAGTATTTT.

V usage is TRBV6-8 and J usage is TRBJ2-3; D remains ambiguous. Trimming removed 5 bases from V and 2 bases from J, with 5 bases in between. The CDR3 has 12 residues. The germline CDR1 and CDR2 sequences are MNHGY and SAAAGT. CDR3 amino acids: CASSTATDTQYF. Here the CDR3 DNA reads TGTGCCAGCAGTACAGCCACAGATACGCAGTATTTT.

The chain combines TRBV28 with TRBJ2-7; no clear D. The germline V gene encodes CDR1 MDHEN and CDR2 SYDVKM. Trimming left V 3 bases short and J 0 bases short, with 6 bases between. The CDR3 is 13 amino acids. This CDR3 is CASSLPSSYEQYF. The CDR3 DNA follows: TGTGCCAGCAGTTTGCCTAGCTCCTACGAGCAGTACTTC.

Sample share makes this clone medium-sized (0.01 to 0.1%). The chain has TRBV5-6 and TRBJ2-1, with D tentatively TRBD1 (6 bases). This CDR3 is built from 15 residues. Germline V lookup: CDR1 SGHDT, CDR2 YYEEEE. Trimming took off 5 bases at V and 0 bases at J, with 12 bases between the two ends. In DNA, the CDR3 is TGTGCCAGCAGTCGACAGGTAAGCTCCTACAATGAGCAGTTCTTC. Amino acid sequence: CASSRQVSSYNEQFF.

On this clone itself: This clone may be a read error of a much larger clone one base away. The gene calls are TRBV7-5 and TRBJ2-7. TRBV7-5 is recorded as a pseudogene. The CDR3 loop spans 16 amino acids. The CDR3 DNA is TGTGCCAGCAGCTTAGCAGGGGGGGGACAGACCTACGAGCAGTACTTC. This gives the protein CASSLAGGGQTYEQYF.

Comment on this clone: This may be a read error: a much more frequent sequence differs by one nucleotide. The chain recombines TRBV28 with TRBJ2-5; a possible D gene is TRBD2 (6 bases). V was shortened by 3 bases and J by 4 bases, with 18 bases between the two germline ends. CDR1 and CDR2 (germline): MDHEN, SYDVKM. The CDR3 is made up of 16 amino acids. In DNA, the CDR3 is TGTGCCAGCAGTTTGGACGGGAGTTCGGTGTTAGAGACCCAGTACTTC. It translates to CASSLDGSSVLETQYF.